One sample yielded the 8 T cell receptor beta chains listed below, sequenced in a study of identical twins. TCRdb independently ran MiXCR on the 5' RACE reads; one entry per CDR3 protein. The data contain fewer than 500,000 distinct CDR3 sequences, approximately 15% of them seen just once; the ten biggest clones take up 0.8% to 1%. This same sample was also taken into another study, of yellow fever vaccine responses in identical twins.

The sample comprised CD4+ T cells sorted from blood. These receptors were collected from a woman aged 18-29 years in good health.

This chain links TRBV30 with TRBJ2-7, with TRBD2 matching 8 bases. Germline values: CDR1 GTSNPN, CDR2 SVGIG (reference sequence). CDR3 size: 14 residues. V was pared by 2 bases and J by 7 bases, with 10 bases of the junction left unmatched. CDR3 amino acids: CAWSLAGGPLEQYF. The CDR3, as DNA: TGTGCCTGGAGTCTTGCGGGAGGACCACTAGAGCAGTACTTC. The whole variable domain, filled in from reference TRBV30 and TRBJ2-7, reads SQTIHQWPATLVQPVGSPLSLECTVEGTSNPNLYWYRQAAGRGLQLLFYSVGIGQISSEVPQNLSASRPQDRQFILSSKKLLLSDSGFYLCAWSLAGGPLEQYFGPGTRLTVT.

This chain connects TRBV20-1 to TRBJ2-5; either TRBD1 or TRBD2 may supply D (5 bases each). This CDR3 contains 14 residues. V was shortened by 3 bases and J by 3 bases, with 14 bases between the two germline ends. Germline CDR1 DFQATT, CDR2 SNEGSKA (reference sequence). In DNA, the CDR3 is TGCAGTGCTAGTGTCCCAGGGACGAAAGAGACCCAGTACTTC. This gives the protein CSASVPGTKETQYF.

V gene TRBV12-5 combines with J gene TRBJ2-1; perhaps TRBD1 as D (5 bases). Germline CDR1 LGHNT, CDR2 FRNRAP. This CDR3 is 15 amino acids long. With 6 bases removed from V and 0 bases from J, the gap between germline ends came to 12 bases. The CDR3 DNA sequence: TGTGCTAGTGGCCAAGGGGAATCCTCCTACAATGAGCAGTTCTTC. Its translation is CASGQGESSYNEQFF. Together with reference TRBV12-5 and TRBJ2-1, the CDR3 gives the full variable domain: DARVTQTPRHKVTEMGQEVTMRCQPILGHNTVFWYRQTMMQGLELLAYFRNRAPLDDSGMPKDRFSAEMPDATLATLKIQPSEPRDSAVYFCASGQGESSYNEQFFGPGTRLTVL.

This clonotype turned up a few times. The chain is built from TRBV28 and TRBJ1-2, with D perhaps matching TRBD1 (5 bases). CDR3 length: 12 residues. V lost 8 bases and J 7 bases, leaving 14 bases between the germline ends. Per germline, CDR1 MDHEN and CDR2 SYDVKM. This CDR3 reads CASGAPTGGYTF. The CDR3 DNA follows: TGTGCCAGCGGGGCCCCCACAGGTGGCTACACCTTC.

This clonotype was counted between two and nine times. J is TRBJ2-7 and V is TRBV20-1; 8 positions match TRBD2. The CDR3 extends over 16 amino acids. Trimming removed 6 bases from V and 1 base from J; junction bases left unmatched: 14. Germline CDR1 and CDR2: DFQATT and SNEGSKA (reference sequence). CDR3 coding DNA: TGCAGTGCCGAGGGAACCGTAGCGGGACGTTCCTACGAGCAGTACTTC. Translating gives CSAEGTVAGRSYEQYF.

This clonotype has a handful of counts. The chain links TRBV4-1 to TRBJ2-1; D is perhaps TRBD1 (5 bases). Germline CDR1 reads MGHRA; CDR2 reads YSYEKL. V was clipped by 1 base and J by 0 bases, with 10 bases between them. This CDR3 is built from 16 residues. The CDR3 sequence: CASSQGRQSSYNEQFF. The DNA of the CDR3 is TGCGCCAGCAGCCAAGGTCGACAGAGCTCCTACAATGAGCAGTTCTTC.

The chain combines TRBV4-2 with TRBJ1-1; unclear D gene. V was pared by 1 base and J by 5 bases, with 5 bases between. The length of the CDR3 is 12 residues. The germline V gene has CDR1 LGHNA and CDR2 YNFKEQ. The CDR3 DNA follows: TGTGCCAGCAGCCAAGCAAGGACTGAAGCTTTCTTT. It translates to CASSQARTEAFF.

The J gene is TRBJ2-2, the V gene TRBV5-1, with 8 bases matching TRBD2. Germline loops: CDR1 SGHRS, CDR2 YFSETQ. CDR3 length: 14 amino acids. The V gene end was trimmed by 5 bases and the J gene end by 7 bases; junction bases not matched to a gene: 7. The DNA of the CDR3 is TGCGCCAGCAGAGCGGGAGATATAATCGGGGAGCTGTTTTTT. It codes for CASRAGDIIGELFF.